There are many counts of the clone carrying this T cell receptor (beta chain). TCRdb independently ran MiXCR on the 5' RACE reads; one entry per CDR3 protein. Of about 82,000 distinct CDR3 sequences listed, approximately 2.8% are singletons. This CDR3 spans 16 amino acids. The germline CDR1 and CDR2 sequences are MNHEY and SVGAGI. V gave up 8 bases and J gave up 1 base; unmatched junction bases: 7. This entry comes from a study of neurological immune-mediated disorders. The TCR was taken from a woman in her twenties or thirties with multiple sclerosis. Sequenced material: PBMCs. The chain links TRBV6-5 to TRBJ2-2, with 10 bases identical to TRBD1. CDR3 nucleotides: TGTGCCAGCGGACCTCGGACAGGGGGGAACACCGGGGAGCTGTTTTTT. It codes for CASGPRTGGNTGELFF.